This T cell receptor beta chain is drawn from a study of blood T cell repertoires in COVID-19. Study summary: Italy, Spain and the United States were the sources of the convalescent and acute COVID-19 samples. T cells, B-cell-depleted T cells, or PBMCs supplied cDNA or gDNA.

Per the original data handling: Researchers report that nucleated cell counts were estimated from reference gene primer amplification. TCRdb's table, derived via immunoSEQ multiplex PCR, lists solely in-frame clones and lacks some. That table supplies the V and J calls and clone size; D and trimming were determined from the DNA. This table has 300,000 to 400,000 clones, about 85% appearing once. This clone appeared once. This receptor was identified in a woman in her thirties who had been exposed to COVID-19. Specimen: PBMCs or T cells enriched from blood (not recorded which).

The CDR3 sequence is CASSLGLAGDTYNEQFF. CDR3 nucleotides: TGCGCCAGCAGCTTGGGACTAGCGGGAGACACCTACAATGAGCAGTTCTTC. The chain combines TRBV5-1 with TRBJ2-1, with 12 nucleotides matching TRBD2. Germline V lookup: CDR1 SGHRS, CDR2 YFSETQ. V dropped 0 bases and J dropped 2; count of bases not matched to a gene: 3. CDR3 size: 17 residues.